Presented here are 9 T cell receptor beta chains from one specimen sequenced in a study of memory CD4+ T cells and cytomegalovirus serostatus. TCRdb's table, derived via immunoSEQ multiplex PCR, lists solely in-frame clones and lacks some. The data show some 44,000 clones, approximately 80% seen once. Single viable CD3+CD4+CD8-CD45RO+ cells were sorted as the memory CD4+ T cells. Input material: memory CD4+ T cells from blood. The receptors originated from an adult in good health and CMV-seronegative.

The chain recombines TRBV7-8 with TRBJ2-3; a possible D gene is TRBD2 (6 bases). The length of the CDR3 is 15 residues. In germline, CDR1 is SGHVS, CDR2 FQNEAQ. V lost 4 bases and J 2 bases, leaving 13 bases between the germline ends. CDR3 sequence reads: CASSSIGTSTDTQYF. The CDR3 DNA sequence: TGTGCCAGCAGCTCAATCGGGACTTCCACAGATACGCAGTATTTT.

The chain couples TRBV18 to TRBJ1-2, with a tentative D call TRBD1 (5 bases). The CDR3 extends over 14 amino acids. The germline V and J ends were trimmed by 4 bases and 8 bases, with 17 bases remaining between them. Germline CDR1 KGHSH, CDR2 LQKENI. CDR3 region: CASSRLAGDGGYTF. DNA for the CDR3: TGTGCCAGCTCACGCCTAGCCGGGGACGGGGGCTACACCTTC.

CDR3 sequence: CASSPSPGTGLVNTEAFF. CDR3 nucleotides: TGTGCCAGCAGCCCATCTCCCGGCACAGGGTTGGTGAACACTGAAGCTTTCTTT. The chain is built from TRBV7-3 and TRBJ1-1; possible D gene TRBD1, 6 bases. The V end was cut by 5 bases, the J end by 0 bases, with 22 bases between. Looked up from germline, CDR1 is SGHTA and CDR2 is FQGTGA. This CDR3 contains 18 residues.

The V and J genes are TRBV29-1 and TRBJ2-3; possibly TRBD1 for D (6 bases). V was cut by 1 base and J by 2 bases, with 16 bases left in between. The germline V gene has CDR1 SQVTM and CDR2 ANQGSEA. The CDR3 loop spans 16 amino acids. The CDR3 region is CSVEASPDRNTDTQYF. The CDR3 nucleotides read TGCAGCGTTGAAGCAAGTCCGGACAGAAACACAGATACGCAGTATTTT.

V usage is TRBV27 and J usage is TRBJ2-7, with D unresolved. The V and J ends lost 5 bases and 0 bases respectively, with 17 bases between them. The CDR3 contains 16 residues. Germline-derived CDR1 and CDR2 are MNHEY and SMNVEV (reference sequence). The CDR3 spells CASSKTPRLHSYEQYF. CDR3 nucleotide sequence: TGTGCCAGCAGTAAGACACCGAGATTGCACTCCTACGAGCAGTACTTC.

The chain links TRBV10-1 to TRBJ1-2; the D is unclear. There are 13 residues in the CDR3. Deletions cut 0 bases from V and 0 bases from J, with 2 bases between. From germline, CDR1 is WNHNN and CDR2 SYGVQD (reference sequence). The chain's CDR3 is CASSESANYGYTF. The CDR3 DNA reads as TGCGCCAGCAGTGAGTCGGCTAACTATGGCTACACCTTC.

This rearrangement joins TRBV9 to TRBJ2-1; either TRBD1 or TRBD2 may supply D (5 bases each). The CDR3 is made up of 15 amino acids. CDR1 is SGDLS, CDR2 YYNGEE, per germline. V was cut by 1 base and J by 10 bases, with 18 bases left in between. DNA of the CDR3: TGTGCCAGCAGCGTAACTTGGGGGAAAGAGGAGGAGCAGTTCTTC. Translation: CASSVTWGKEEEQFF.

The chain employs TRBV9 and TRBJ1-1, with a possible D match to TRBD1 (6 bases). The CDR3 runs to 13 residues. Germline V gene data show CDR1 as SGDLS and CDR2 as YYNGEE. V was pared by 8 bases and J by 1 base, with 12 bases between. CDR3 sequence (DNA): TGTGCCAGTTCGGGACACCGGAACACTGAAGCTTTCTTT. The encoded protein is CASSGHRNTEAFF.

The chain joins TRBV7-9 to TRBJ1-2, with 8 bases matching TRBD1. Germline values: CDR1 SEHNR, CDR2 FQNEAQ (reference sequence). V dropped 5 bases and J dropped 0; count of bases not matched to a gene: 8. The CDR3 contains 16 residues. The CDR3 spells CASSPGQGEPNYGYTF. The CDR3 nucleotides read TGTGCCAGCAGCCCCGGACAGGGTGAACCTAACTATGGCTACACCTTC.